Listed below are T cell receptor beta chains from one sample, sequenced in a study of cytomegalovirus exposure and HLA in healthy donors. Profiling relied on immunoSEQ multiplex PCR, and the TCRdb table lists in-frame clones only, not all of them. This table has around 200,000 clones, under 80% appearing once. Specimen: PBMCs. Source of these receptors: a man between 25 and 39 years old in good health and CMV-seropositive. Each CDR3 is given with its conserved first and last residue. Each record gives: D gene, J gene, V gene, clone size, CDR3 DNA, CDR3 protein. The D gene is left open where the match is weak. Not all rows give a size; the values are once, few, many and, for expanded clones, a class.

- | TRBJ2-7 | TRBV10-1 | - | TGCGCCAGCGATCAGGGGCTCGCCTACGAGCAGTACTTC | CASDQGLAYEQYF
TRBD1 | TRBJ1-1 | TRBV5-5 | few | TGTGCCAGCAGCCTGGGGGGACAGTTCACTGAAGCTTTCTTT | CASSLGGQFTEAFF
- | TRBJ2-1 | TRBV6-1 | - | TGTGCCAGCAGCGAAGGGAGACGGGTAGGCTCCTACAATGAGCAGTTCTTC | CASSEGRRVGSYNEQFF
TRBD1 | TRBJ2-2 | TRBV2 | - | TGTGCCAGCAGGAGGGACAGGGGCAACACCGGGGAGCTGTTTTTT | CASRRDRGNTGELFF
TRBD1 | TRBJ1-2 | TRBV7-9 | - | TGTGCCAGCAGCTGGGGACAGCTTCACAACTATGGCTACACCTTC | CASSWGQLHNYGYTF
TRBD2 | TRBJ2-7 | TRBV2 | - | TGTGCCTCTCAACCCGGACTAGCGGTGTACGAGCAGTACTTC | CASQPGLAVYEQYF
TRBD1 | TRBJ1-6 | TRBV30 | - | TGTGCCTGCTCGACAGGGGCGCTTGGGAATTCACCCCTCCACTTT | CACSTGALGNSPLHF
- | TRBJ1-2 | TRBV19 | - | TGTGCCAGTAGGTACAGAACTAACTATGGCTACACCTTC | CASRYRTNYGYTF
TRBD2 | TRBJ2-3 | TRBV29-1 | - | TGCAGCGTAGTGACTAGCGGGAGGGGCCCTACCAGGAGCACAGATACGCAGTATTTT | CSVVTSGRGPTRSTDTQYF
- | TRBJ1-1 | TRBV29-1 | few | TGCAGCGCCCCTAAGGGGACTGAAGCTTTCTTT | CSAPKGTEAFF
- | TRBJ1-3 | TRBV11-3 | - | TGTGCCAGCAGCTTAGACGGTACAGCTGGAAACACCATATATTTT | CASSLDGTAGNTIYF
- | TRBJ2-1 | TRBV5-5 | - | TGTGCCAGCAGCCGGGACTCGCTGTACAATGAGCAGTTCTTC | CASSRDSLYNEQFF
- | TRBJ2-2 | TRBV5-1 | once | TGCGCCAGCAGCTTGATAGAGACAGCCCCCGGGGAGCTGTTTTTT | CASSLIETAPGELFF
- | TRBJ2-1 | TRBV6-1 | - | TGTGCCAGCAGTGCCCAGATCGACTCGAGCTCCTACAATGAGCAGTTCTTC | CASSAQIDSSSYNEQFF
- | TRBJ1-1 | TRBV20-1 | - | TGCAGTGCTAGAGGGCTTCGGGAGGCTTTCTTT | CSARGLREAFF
TRBD1 | TRBJ2-7 | TRBV6-6 | - | TGTGCCAGCAGTATCGCGGACAGGGGAAGGGTCGAGCAGTACTTC | CASSIADRGRVEQYF
TRBD2 | TRBJ2-3 | TRBV6-4 | - | TGTGCCAGCAGTGCATCCGGGACTAGTTTTTCAGATACGCAGTATTTT | CASSASGTSFSDTQYF
- | TRBJ2-7 | TRBV19 | - | TGTGCCAGTAGTATTAATAGCGGTAGTAACGAGCAGTACTTC | CASSINSGSNEQYF
- | TRBJ1-3 | TRBV13 | - | TGTGCCAGCAGCTCTTCAGACAGGTACTCTGGAAACACCATATATTTT | CASSSSDRYSGNTIYF
TRBD2 | TRBJ2-1 | TRBV5-1 | - | TGCGCCAGCAGCCGATTAGCGGGGGCTATCTACAATGAGCAGTTCTTC | CASSRLAGAIYNEQFF
- | TRBJ1-1 | TRBV4-1 | - | TGCGCCAGCAGCCAAGTCGGTGTCCAGAACACTGAAGCTTTCTTT | CASSQVGVQNTEAFF
TRBD2 | TRBJ2-2 | TRBV5-1 | - | TGCGCCAGCAGCTTGGAACTAGCGGGGCCCACCGGGGAGCTGTTTTTT | CASSLELAGPTGELFF
TRBD1 | TRBJ2-7 | TRBV27 | - | TGTGCCAGCAGCTACGGACAGGGGAGCTCCTACGAGCAGTACTTC | CASSYGQGSSYEQYF
TRBD1 | TRBJ2-7 | TRBV6-5 | few | TGTGCCAGCAACCAACAGGGGAAGCTAGACGAGCAGTACTTC | CASNQQGKLDEQYF
- | TRBJ1-2 | TRBV27 | few | TGTGCCAGCAGTTTATACGGGGGAGCGGGTTGGGGCTACACCTTC | CASSLYGGAGWGYTF
- | TRBJ1-2 | TRBV4-3 | - | TGCGCCAGCAGCCAAGACACTAATCCCAACTATGGCTACACCTTC | CASSQDTNPNYGYTF
- | TRBJ2-7 | TRBV6-5 | few | TGTGCCAGCAGTTACTCTGGTAGCGGTGGCTACGAGCAGTACTTC | CASSYSGSGGYEQYF
- | TRBJ2-3 | TRBV28 | - | TGTGCCAGCAGTCTGTACGGGACATGGGGCACAGATACGCAGTATTTT | CASSLYGTWGTDTQYF
TRBD1 | TRBJ2-7 | TRBV19 | once | TGTGCCAGTACCTCTCAGACAGGGGCCAACTACGAGCAGTACTTC | CASTSQTGANYEQYF
- | TRBJ1-1 | TRBV6-1 | few | TGTGCCAGCAGTGTTACGGTTGAAGCTTTCTTT | CASSVTVEAFF
- | TRBJ1-1 | TRBV6-5 | - | TGTGCCAGCAGGAAGCATCCACCCAACACTGAAGCTTTCTTT | CASRKHPPNTEAFF
- | TRBJ1-4 | TRBV10-1 | few | TGCGCCAGCAGGCGGGTCTTTGCAACTAATGAAAAACTGTTTTTT | CASRRVFATNEKLFF
TRBD2 | TRBJ2-5 | TRBV13 | - | TGTGCCAGCAGCTTAATAGCGGGAGAATCCCACTTC | CASSLIAGESHF
- | TRBJ2-5 | TRBV5-4 | - | TGTGCCAGCAGCCGGGGGGCAGGGGAAGAGACCCAGTACTTC | CASSRGAGEETQYF
- | TRBJ2-5 | TRBV7-9 | - | TGTTCCAGCAGCTTAGGCGGGACAGACCAAGAGACCCAGTACTTC | CSSSLGGTDQETQYF
- | TRBJ2-3 | TRBV5-1 | - | TGCGCCAGCAGCACCCGAGAGGCAGATACGCAGTATTTT | CASSTREADTQYF
- | TRBJ2-7 | TRBV11-2 | - | TGTGCCACCCTACAGAGAAGGTCCTACGAGCAGTACTTC | CATLQRRSYEQYF
TRBD2 | TRBJ2-2 | TRBV9 | few | TGTGCCAGCAGCGCGGGACTAGCAGCGAACACCGGGGAGCTGTTTTTT | CASSAGLAANTGELFF
TRBD1 | TRBJ1-1 | TRBV15 | - | TGTGCCACCAGCAGAGGAAGGGGGACAGACAGGGAAGCTTTCTTT | CATSRGRGTDREAFF
TRBD1 | TRBJ2-3 | TRBV27 | - | TGTGCCAGCAGCCCCGGACAGGTTAGCACAGATACGCAGTATTTT | CASSPGQVSTDTQYF
TRBD1 | TRBJ1-5 | TRBV6-5 | - | TGTGCCAGCAGTTACTCGGACAGGCAAGATCAGCCCCAGCATTTT | CASSYSDRQDQPQHF
TRBD1 | TRBJ2-7 | TRBV2 | - | TGTGCCAGCACTGTAACAGGGGGCGTCGAGCAGTACTTC | CASTVTGGVEQYF
TRBD1 | TRBJ1-5 | TRBV28 | - | TGTGCCAGCAGTCCCCCCCCGACAGGGACTGAAGTGTTTTATAGCAATCAGCCCCAGCATTTT | CASSPPPTGTEVFYSNQPQHF
TRBD2 | TRBJ2-5 | TRBV9 | few | TGTGCCAGCAGCGTAGATCAAGCGGGAGGTCGGGAGACCCAGTACTTC | CASSVDQAGGRETQYF
- | TRBJ2-1 | TRBV30 | - | TGTGCCTTCCGGAGGCCTAGCAAGGCCAATGAGCAGTTCTTC | CAFRRPSKANEQFF
- | TRBJ1-6 | TRBV27 | - | TGTGCCAGCAGTAGGGATTATTCCAGGGCATCACCCCTCCACTTT | CASSRDYSRASPLHF
- | TRBJ1-2 | TRBV7-9 | - | TGTTCCAGCAGCCCCCACCGGGACAATATCCATGGCTACACCTTC | CSSSPHRDNIHGYTF
- | TRBJ1-1 | TRBV19 | - | TGTGCCGTTCAGGGCACATACACTGAAGCTTTCTTT | CAVQGTYTEAFF